This entry lists 30 T cell receptor beta chains sequenced from one sample in a study of blood T cell repertoires in COVID-19. TCRdb's copy holds only in-frame clones and misses some; the assay was immunoSEQ multiplex PCR. The table has a few hundred thousand clones, more than 75% seen once. The sample comprised PBMCs or T cells enriched from blood (not recorded which). Every receptor here comes from a man in his thirties or forties in a cohort exposed to, infected with or recovered from COVID-19 (not recorded which).

The chain is built from TRBV6-2 or TRBV6-3 and TRBJ2-5, with TRBD1 as a possible D gene (5 bases). Deletions cut 6 bases from V and 1 base from J, with 15 bases between. This CDR3 comprises 15 residues. Germline values: CDR1 MNHEY, CDR2 SVGEGT. The DNA for the CDR3 is TGTGCCAGCAGCCCTCGACAGTCCGGCCAAGAGACCCAGTACTTC. Its protein is CASSPRQSGQETQYF.

This chain joins TRBV7-3 and TRBJ1-2; tentative D call: TRBD1 (5 bases). The V gene lost 5 bases and the J gene lost 8 bases, with 18 bases spanning the gap. The CDR3 runs 14 residues. The germline V gene encodes CDR1 SGHTA and CDR2 FQGTGA. CDR3 DNA sequence: TGTGCCAGCAGCCAAGGACCAGGGTCTCGGGGCTACACCTTC. Its translation: CASSQGPGSRGYTF.

The V call is TRBV7-6, the J call TRBJ2-7, with a possible D match to TRBD2 (5 bases). V was clipped by 2 bases and J by 0 bases, with 20 bases between them. The CDR3 is 18 amino acids. Per germline, CDR1 SGHVS and CDR2 FNYEAQ. The CDR3 DNA reads TGTGCCAGCAGCTTAACACCCCCCGGGCGGGTCTCCTCCTACGAGCAGTACTTC. It specifies CASSLTPPGRVSSYEQYF.

This clone has only one observation. The chain combines TRBV11-2 with TRBJ2-7; no reliable D call. V was shortened by 0 bases and J by 5 bases, with 11 bases between the two germline ends. Germline loops: CDR1 SGHAT, CDR2 FQNNGV. The CDR3 consists of 14 residues. The CDR3 coding sequence is TGTGCCAGCAGCTTAGACCTACTTGCTAACGAGCAGTACTTC. Protein sequence: CASSLDLLANEQYF.

This chain joins TRBV28 and TRBJ2-7, with TRBD1 matching 11 bases. V shed 3 bases, J shed 2 bases, and the junction held 15 bases outside the gene matches. This CDR3 has 19 residues. Germline loops: CDR1 MDHEN, CDR2 SYDVKM. The CDR3 here is CASSFYTGTGGKLPYEQYF. The CDR3 nucleotides are TGTGCCAGCAGTTTCTACACCGGGACAGGGGGGAAACTACCCTACGAGCAGTACTTC.

The rearrangement joins TRBV6-6 to TRBJ2-1; 10 bases line up with TRBD1. This CDR3 spans 15 amino acids. Germline-derived CDR1 and CDR2 are MNHNY and SVGAGI (reference sequence). The J segment lost 10 bases and the V segment lost 4 bases, leaving 10 bases of the junction unmatched. CDR3 protein: CASSSSRDRGSEQFF. In DNA, the CDR3 is TGTGCCAGCAGTTCGTCCCGGGACAGGGGATCCGAGCAGTTCTTC.

This clone was picked up a small number of times. V usage is TRBV14 and J usage is TRBJ2-2; D perhaps matches TRBD1 (6 bases). The germline V gene encodes CDR1 SGHDN and CDR2 FVKESK. V lost 4 bases, J lost 1 base, and 7 bases lay in between. This CDR3 spans 14 amino acids. Here the CDR3 DNA reads TGTGCCAGCAGCCGGACAGAGAACACCGGGGAGCTGTTTTTT. It translates to CASSRTENTGELFF. Based on the CDR3 plus reference TRBV14 and TRBJ2-2, the full variable domain is EAGVTQFPSHSVIEKGQTVTLRCDPISGHDNLYWYRRVMGKEIKFLLHFVKESKQDESGMPNNRFLAERTGGTYSTLKVQPAELEDSGVYFCASSRTENTGELFFGEGSRLTVL.

The chain joins TRBV11-1 to TRBJ2-7; D gene unclear. Germline V gene data show CDR1 as SGHAT and CDR2 as FQDESV (reference sequence). This CDR3 has 13 residues. Trimming shortened V by 5 bases and J by 2 bases, and 10 bases separated the two germline ends. The CDR3 region is CASSPSGPYEQYF. The CDR3 nucleotides read TGTGCCAGCAGCCCGTCTGGCCCCTACGAGCAGTACTTC.

This chain connects TRBV7-9 to TRBJ2-4; 7 nucleotides align to TRBD2. The CDR3 runs to 16 residues. J lost 4 bases, V lost 4 bases, and 10 bases had no gene match. Looked up from germline, CDR1 is SEHNR and CDR2 is FQNEAQ (reference sequence). The CDR3 coding sequence is TGTGCCAGCAGCTCTCAGGGAGGGACCACAAAAAACATTCAGTACTTC. This codes for CASSSQGGTTKNIQYF.

V usage is TRBV7-8 and J usage is TRBJ1-2, with TRBD1 matching over 7 bases. There are 14 residues in the CDR3. Germline CDR1 reads SGHVS; CDR2 reads FQNEAQ. Unmatched junction bases numbered 5, after V lost 5 bases and J lost 2 bases. CDR3 residues: CASSAGGQNYGYTF. CDR3 in DNA: TGTGCCAGCAGCGCCGGGGGACAGAACTATGGCTACACCTTC.

In this sample, this clone turned up once. The chain combines TRBV25-1 with TRBJ1-5, with D possibly TRBD1 on 5 matching bases. Germline V gene lookup returns CDR1 MGHDK and CDR2 SYGVNS. The CDR3 length is 13 residues. V was cut by 3 bases and J by 5 bases, with 8 bases left in between. In DNA, the CDR3 is TGTGCCAGCAGTGACCAGGGCGATCAGCCCCAGCATTTT. Its protein is CASSDQGDQPQHF.

This clone was counted a single time. The gene calls are TRBV28 and TRBJ2-7; D perhaps matches TRBD2 (6 bases). The CDR3 totals 15 residues. Trimming stripped 1 base from V and 5 bases from J, with 15 bases between. The V gene's germline CDR1 is MDHEN and CDR2 SYDVKM. The DNA of the CDR3 is TGTGCCAGCAGTTTATCCGGGCTAGGGAGGAACGAGCAGTACTTC. Protein sequence: CASSLSGLGRNEQYF.

The genes are TRBV6-2 or TRBV6-3 and TRBJ2-7; maybe TRBD1 (6 bases). The CDR3 contains 15 residues. The V end was cut by 2 bases, the J end by 0 bases, with 11 bases between. Germline values: CDR1 MNHEY, CDR2 SVGEGT. Written as DNA, the CDR3 is TGTGCCAGCAGTTACGTACAGGGTTACTCCTACGAGCAGTACTTC. It yields the protein CASSYVQGYSYEQYF.

The chain links TRBV5-1 to TRBJ2-7; TRBD1 agrees at 7 bases. From germline, CDR1 is SGHRS and CDR2 YFSETQ. This CDR3 is built from 15 residues. The V and J ends lost 2 bases and 1 base, in that order; junction bases with no gene match: 6. DNA for the CDR3: TGCGCCAGCAGCTTACAGGGGACACCTTCCTACGAGCAGTACTTC. Its translation: CASSLQGTPSYEQYF.

The chain carries TRBV18 and TRBJ1-5; 7 nucleotides match TRBD1. Germline assignment: CDR1 KGHSH and CDR2 LQKENI. CDR3 length: 13 amino acids. Trimming cost V 3 bases and J 5 bases; bases outside gene matches: 1. For the CDR3, the DNA is TGTGCCAGCTCACCCCAGGGGGATCAGCCCCAGCATTTT. It encodes CASSPQGDQPQHF.

CDR3 bases: TGTGCCAGCAAAATTGAGGGACAGGGAAACTATGGCTACACCTTC. Translating gives CASKIEGQGNYGYTF. The chain carries TRBV28 and TRBJ1-2; the match to TRBD1 covers 9 bases. Germline loops: CDR1 MDHEN, CDR2 SYDVKM. The CDR3 sequence is 15 residues long. V dropped 7 bases and J dropped 2; count of bases not matched to a gene: 8.

The V and J genes are TRBV7-9 and TRBJ2-1, with D hard to call. Germline V gene data show CDR1 as SEHNR and CDR2 as FQNEAQ (reference sequence). The ends were cut back, 6 bases at V and 5 bases at J, with 8 bases in the middle. The CDR3 is 12 residues long. CDR3 DNA: TGTGCCAGCAGAACAGCCAACAATGAGCAGTTCTTC. It specifies CASRTANNEQFF. The full variable domain, with the rest looked up from reference TRBV7-9 and TRBJ2-1, is DTGVSQNPRHKITKRGQNVTFRCDPISEHNRLYWYRQTLGQGPEFLTYFQNEAQLEKSRLLSDRFSAERPKGSFSTLEIQRTEQGDSAMYLCASRTANNEQFFGPGTRLTVL.

This clone was detected once. The V gene is TRBV12-5, the J gene TRBJ1-2; D possibly corresponds to TRBD1 (6 bases). Germline values: CDR1 LGHNT, CDR2 FRNRAP. The CDR3 totals 12 residues. V was shortened by 6 bases and J by 8 bases, with 13 bases between the two germline ends. The CDR3 region is CASGPTGRGYTF. CDR3 bases: TGTGCTAGTGGCCCGACAGGCCGCGGCTACACCTTC.

This clone was counted a single time. CDR3 coding DNA: TGTGCCAGCAGCAATCTTCCTAGGCAGCCCCAGCATTTT. Amino acids: CASSNLPRQPQHF. V and J are TRBV5-5 and TRBJ1-5; D is undetermined. With 4 bases removed from V and 7 bases from J, the gap between germline ends came to 12 bases. CDR1 is SGHKS and CDR2 is YYEKEE in the germline V gene (reference sequence). The CDR3 has 13 amino acids.

The rearrangement joins TRBV7-9 to TRBJ2-1; the match to TRBD2 covers 10 bases. The CDR3 covers 15 residues. Germline values: CDR1 SEHNR, CDR2 FQNEAQ (reference sequence). The V and J ends lost 2 bases and 6 bases, in that order; junction bases with no gene match: 4. CDR3 protein: CASSLLAGVGNEQFF. CDR3 nucleotides: TGTGCCAGCAGCTTACTAGCGGGAGTTGGCAATGAGCAGTTCTTC. Drawing the rest from reference TRBV7-9 and TRBJ2-1, the complete variable domain is DTGVSQNPRHKITKRGQNVTFRCDPISEHNRLYWYRQTLGQGPEFLTYFQNEAQLEKSRLLSDRFSAERPKGSFSTLEIQRTEQGDSAMYLCASSLLAGVGNEQFFGPGTRLTVL.

V usage is TRBV9 and J usage is TRBJ2-3; the D gene is possibly TRBD2 (6 bases). V was clipped by 2 bases and J by 1 base, with 14 bases between them. Per germline, CDR1 SGDLS and CDR2 YYNGEE. The CDR3 has 16 amino acids. For the CDR3, the DNA is TGTGCCAGCAGCGTGGAGGGGCGCCCCCGCACAGATACGCAGTATTTT. Residues: CASSVEGRPRTDTQYF.

This clone has only one observation. This rearrangement joins TRBV27 to TRBJ2-7; the D is unclear. The germline V gene has CDR1 MNHEY and CDR2 SMNVEV (reference sequence). With 2 bases removed from V and 6 bases from J, the gap between germline ends came to 11 bases. This CDR3 is 13 amino acids long. The CDR3 nucleotides are TGTGCCAGCAGTTTAACGTTCCTCAGCGAGCAGTACTTC. Translation gives CASSLTFLSEQYF.

This clone was seen more than once but under ten times. The chain has TRBV5-1 and TRBJ1-4, with D possibly TRBD1 on 5 matching bases. V dropped 0 bases and J dropped 7 bases, with 13 bases sitting between them. Germline CDR1 SGHRS, CDR2 YFSETQ. The CDR3 consists of 15 residues. The CDR3 bases are TGCGCCAGCAGCTTGGTCTCAGGGCTGGGTGAAAAACTGTTTTTT. Translation gives CASSLVSGLGEKLFF.

This clone showed up just once. The chain links TRBV28 to TRBJ1-6; D unclear. This CDR3 is built from 14 residues. CDR1 is MDHEN and CDR2 is SYDVKM in the germline V gene. Trimming cost V 4 bases and J 6 bases, with 10 bases left between them. The CDR3 bases are TGTGCCAGCAGTTCCCGCCACGGTAATTCACCCCTCCACTTT. It translates to CASSSRHGNSPLHF.

The chain uses TRBV9 and TRBJ1-1; 8 positions match TRBD1. Trimming took 0 bases from V and 3 from J; bases not matched to a gene: 7. The germline V gene encodes CDR1 SGDLS and CDR2 YYNGEE. The CDR3 extends over 16 amino acids. Here the CDR3 DNA reads TGTGCCAGCAGCGTAGCAGGGCAGGGGGCCTACACTGAAGCTTTCTTT. It specifies CASSVAGQGAYTEAFF.

This clone was detected once. The gene calls are TRBV9 and TRBJ2-3; 9 bases align to TRBD2. The CDR3 runs to 15 residues. The trim removed 3 bases at V and 6 bases at J, leaving 8 bases unmatched. In germline, CDR1 is SGDLS, CDR2 YYNGEE. CDR3 in DNA: TGTGCCAGCAGCGCGACTAGCGGAGTGCAGGATACGCAGTATTTT. It translates to CASSATSGVQDTQYF.

The chain has TRBV2 and TRBJ2-6, with D possibly matching TRBD1 (6 bases). Germline values: CDR1 SNHLY, CDR2 FYNNEI. Trimming shortened V by 6 bases and J by 2 bases, and 11 bases separated the two germline ends. The CDR3 is made up of 15 amino acids. CDR3: CASSERTAGANVLTF. The CDR3 region has the DNA TGTGCCAGCAGCGAGAGGACAGCTGGGGCCAACGTCCTGACTTTC.

The rearrangement links TRBV5-8 to TRBJ2-5; no clear D gene. The V gene lost 3 bases and the J gene lost 4 bases, with 13 bases spanning the gap. The length of the CDR3 is 14 residues. The V gene's germline CDR1 is SGHTS and CDR2 YDEGEE. CDR3 nucleotides: TGTGCCAGCAGCTCCTGGCTAGACGGAGAGACCCAGTACTTC. Encoded protein: CASSSWLDGETQYF.

The gene calls are TRBV27 and TRBJ2-3, with 12 bases aligning to TRBD2. Germline V gives CDR1 MNHEY, CDR2 SMNVEV (reference sequence). The CDR3 covers 15 residues. Unmatched junction bases numbered 9, after V lost 7 bases and J lost 7 bases. CDR3 in amino acids: CASIGLAGTENTQYF. The CDR3 region has the DNA TGTGCCAGCATCGGACTAGCGGGAACCGAAAATACGCAGTATTTT.

The chain uses TRBV7-9 and TRBJ2-7; D is uncertain. The CDR3 extends over 12 amino acids. The V end lost 4 bases, the J end lost 2 bases, and 6 bases lay between the germline ends. Germline V gives CDR1 SEHNR, CDR2 FQNEAQ (reference sequence). The CDR3 loop reads CASSSSAYEQYF. CDR3 bases: TGTGCCAGCAGCTCCTCAGCCTACGAGCAGTACTTC. The full variable domain, rest sourced from reference TRBV7-9 and TRBJ2-7, is DTGVSQNPRHKITKRGQNVTFRCDPISEHNRLYWYRQTLGQGPEFLTYFQNEAQLEKSRLLSDRFSAERPKGSFSTLEIQRTEQGDSAMYLCASSSSAYEQYFGPGTRLTVT.